Listed here are 7 T cell receptor beta chains from one sample, sequenced in a study of early T cells in non-severe SARS-CoV-2 infection. One entry per CDR3 protein, called by TCRdb with MiXCR from the 5' RACE reads. Among roughly 51,000 distinct CDR3 sequences listed, around 6.9% were seen once. The source material was whole blood, sampled at baseline. These receptors came from an adult who was a healthcare worker with PCR-confirmed SARS-CoV-2 infection or an uninfected control (not recorded which).

This clonotype was seen ten or more times. The chain carries TRBV19 and TRBJ1-5; D unclear. CDR3 length equals 16 residues. V was shortened by 4 bases and J by 8 bases, with 21 bases between the two germline ends. CDR1 LNHDA and CDR2 SQIVND come from the germline V gene (reference sequence). This CDR3 reads CASSTGSFGSLEPQHF. As DNA, the CDR3 is TGTGCCAGTAGTACGGGGTCCTTTGGGAGTTTGGAGCCCCAGCATTTT.

This clonotype is medium-sized (0.01 to 0.1%) by share. The chain is built from TRBV4-3 and TRBJ2-6; the D is unclear. Germline CDR1 LGHNA, CDR2 YSLEER. V was shortened by 3 bases and J by 0 bases, with 9 bases between the two germline ends. This CDR3 has 16 residues. CDR3 in DNA: TGCGCCAGCAGCCACTCGGTGGGCTCTGGGGCCAACGTCCTGACTTTC. It translates to CASSHSVGSGANVLTF.

Ten or more counts support this clonotype. The chain joins TRBV7-2 to TRBJ2-7; D may be TRBD1 (5 bases). Germline V gives CDR1 SGHTA, CDR2 FQGNSA. The V and J ends lost 4 bases and 10 bases respectively, with 17 bases between them. CDR3 size: 13 residues. CDR3 protein: CASSSRTHLEQYF. In DNA form, the CDR3 reads TGTGCCAGCAGCTCCCGGACACACCTCGAACAGTACTTC.

CDR3 DNA sequence: TGTGCCAGTAGTAAAGGGGCTGGCTACGAGCAGTACTTC. This codes for CASSKGAGYEQYF. The V call is TRBV19, the J call TRBJ2-7; D might be TRBD1 (5 bases). V shed 4 bases and J shed 3 bases, with 10 bases lying between them. Germline loops: CDR1 LNHDA, CDR2 SQIVND (reference sequence). This CDR3 spans 13 amino acids.

The chain links TRBV4-3 to TRBJ1-1; possibly TRBD1 for D (6 bases). CDR1 and CDR2 (germline): LGHNA, YSLEER. The V end lost 3 bases, the J end lost 1 base, and 9 bases lay between the germline ends. The CDR3 runs 14 residues. CDR3 loop: CASSHQTGNTEAFF. CDR3 nucleotide sequence: TGCGCCAGCAGCCACCAGACAGGGAACACTGAAGCTTTCTTT.

The sample holds many counts of this clonotype. The chain is built from TRBV30 and TRBJ1-2, with D unresolved. V was clipped by 4 bases and J by 2 bases, with 14 bases between them. Per the germline V gene, CDR1 is GTSNPN and CDR2 is SVGIG (reference sequence). This CDR3 is built from 14 residues. The DNA for the CDR3 is TGTGCCTGGACCTCGTCGTCTCCCAACTATGGCTACACCTTC. It is translated as CAWTSSSPNYGYTF.

The CDR3 nucleotides read TGCGCCAGCAGCTTGACCCCGACAGGGAATGTCGGCTACACCTTC. This encodes CASSLTPTGNVGYTF. The chain links TRBV5-1 to TRBJ1-2; 7 bases map to TRBD1. V shed 1 base, J shed 8 bases, and the junction held 11 bases outside the gene matches. CDR3 length equals 15 residues. The germline gives CDR1 SGHRS, CDR2 YFSETQ.